Ten or more counts support the clone carrying this T cell receptor beta chain. Its antigen is unidentified. These data come from a study of early T cells in non-severe SARS-CoV-2 infection. Study background: Sequenced material consisted of bulk RNA (from unsorted whole blood), and chains were unpaired.

Findings of the study overall: Matches to VDJdb favored anti-spike CD8 responses and missed private and CD4 specificities.

Unique molecular identifiers were attached to individual cDNA molecules. TCRdb fed the 5' RACE reads into MiXCR, producing one record per CDR3 protein. The sample consists of some 40,000 distinct CDR3 sequences, less than 6.5% of them appearing once. V lost 4 bases and J lost 0, with 10 bases in between. The germline V gene has CDR1 MNHEY and CDR2 SVGAGI. CDR3 length: 15 amino acids. J is TRBJ1-3 and V is TRBV6-5; TRBD1 might be the D (5 bases). The clonotype comes from an adult who was a healthcare worker with PCR-confirmed SARS-CoV-2 infection or an uninfected control (not recorded which). Sequencing was carried out using whole blood. DNA of the CDR3: TGTGCCAGCAGTTCGGACGGGGGCTCTGGAAACACCATATATTTT. Translation: CASSSDGGSGNTIYF.